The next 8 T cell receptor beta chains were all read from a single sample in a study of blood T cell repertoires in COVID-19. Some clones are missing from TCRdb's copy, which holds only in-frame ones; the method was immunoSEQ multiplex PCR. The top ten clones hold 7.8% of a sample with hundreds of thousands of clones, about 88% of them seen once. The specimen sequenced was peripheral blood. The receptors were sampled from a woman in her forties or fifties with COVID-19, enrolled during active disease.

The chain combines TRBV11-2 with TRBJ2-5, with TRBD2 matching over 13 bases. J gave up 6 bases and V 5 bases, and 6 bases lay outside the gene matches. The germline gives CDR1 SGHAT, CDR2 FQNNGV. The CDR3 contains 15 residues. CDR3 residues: CASSPTGTSGKTQYF. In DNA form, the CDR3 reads TGTGCCAGCAGCCCAACCGGGACTAGCGGGAAGACCCAGTACTTC.

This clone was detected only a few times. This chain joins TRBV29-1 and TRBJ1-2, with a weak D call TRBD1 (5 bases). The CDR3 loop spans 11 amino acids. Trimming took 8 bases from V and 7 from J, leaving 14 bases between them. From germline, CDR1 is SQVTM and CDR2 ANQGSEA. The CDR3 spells CSTSGLGGYTF. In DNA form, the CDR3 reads TGCAGCACTTCAGGGTTAGGTGGCTACACCTTC.

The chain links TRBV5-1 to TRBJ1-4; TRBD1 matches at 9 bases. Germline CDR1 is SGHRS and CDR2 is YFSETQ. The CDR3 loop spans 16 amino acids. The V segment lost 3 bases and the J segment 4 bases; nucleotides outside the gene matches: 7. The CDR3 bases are TGCGCCAGCAGCTCACGGACAGGGGAACTTAATGAAAAACTGTTTTTT. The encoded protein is CASSSRTGELNEKLFF. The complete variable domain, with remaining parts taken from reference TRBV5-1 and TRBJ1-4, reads KAGVTQTPRYLIKTRGQQVTLSCSPISGHRSVSWYQQTPGQGLQFLFEYFSETQRNKGNFPGRFSGRQFSNSRSEMNVSTLELGDSALYLCASSSRTGELNEKLFFGSGTQLSVL.

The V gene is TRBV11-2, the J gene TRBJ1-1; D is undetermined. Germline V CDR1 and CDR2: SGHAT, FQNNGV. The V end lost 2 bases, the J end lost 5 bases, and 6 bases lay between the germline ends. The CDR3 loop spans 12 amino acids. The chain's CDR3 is CASSLLLTEAFF. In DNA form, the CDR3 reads TGTGCCAGCAGCTTACTCCTTACTGAAGCTTTCTTT.

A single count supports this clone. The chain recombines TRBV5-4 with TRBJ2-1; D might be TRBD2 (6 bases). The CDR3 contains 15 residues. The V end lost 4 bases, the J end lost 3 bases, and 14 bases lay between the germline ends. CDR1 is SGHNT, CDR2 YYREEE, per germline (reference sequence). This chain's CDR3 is CASSQAGSSYNEQFF. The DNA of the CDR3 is TGTGCCAGCAGCCAGGCGGGGTCCAGCTACAATGAGCAGTTCTTC.

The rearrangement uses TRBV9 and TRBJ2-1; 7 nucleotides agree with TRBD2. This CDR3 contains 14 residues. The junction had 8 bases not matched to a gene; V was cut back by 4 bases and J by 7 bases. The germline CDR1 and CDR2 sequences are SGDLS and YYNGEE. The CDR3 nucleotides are TGTGCCAGCAGCTCTTCTAGCGGTCATAATGAGCAGTTCTTC. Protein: CASSSSSGHNEQFF.

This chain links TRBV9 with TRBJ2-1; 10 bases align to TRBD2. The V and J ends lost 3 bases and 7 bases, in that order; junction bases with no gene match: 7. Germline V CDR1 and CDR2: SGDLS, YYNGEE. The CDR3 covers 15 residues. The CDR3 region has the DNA TGTGCCAGCAGCGAAGAGCGGGGGGGCAGGAATGAGCAGTTCTTC. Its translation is CASSEERGGRNEQFF.

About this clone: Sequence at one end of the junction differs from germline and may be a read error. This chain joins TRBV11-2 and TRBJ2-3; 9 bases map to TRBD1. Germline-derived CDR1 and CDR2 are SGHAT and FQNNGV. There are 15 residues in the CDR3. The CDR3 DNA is TGTGCCAGCGGACCCTCGGGACAGGGCACAAATACGCAGTATTTT. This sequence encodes CASGPSGQGTNTQYF. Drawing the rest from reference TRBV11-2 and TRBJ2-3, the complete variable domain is EAGVAQSPRYKIIEKRQSVAFWCNPISGHATLYWYQQILGQGPKLLIQFQNNGVVDDSQLPKDRFSAERLKGVDSTLKIQPAKLEDSAVYLCASGPSGQGTNTQYFGPGTRLTVL.